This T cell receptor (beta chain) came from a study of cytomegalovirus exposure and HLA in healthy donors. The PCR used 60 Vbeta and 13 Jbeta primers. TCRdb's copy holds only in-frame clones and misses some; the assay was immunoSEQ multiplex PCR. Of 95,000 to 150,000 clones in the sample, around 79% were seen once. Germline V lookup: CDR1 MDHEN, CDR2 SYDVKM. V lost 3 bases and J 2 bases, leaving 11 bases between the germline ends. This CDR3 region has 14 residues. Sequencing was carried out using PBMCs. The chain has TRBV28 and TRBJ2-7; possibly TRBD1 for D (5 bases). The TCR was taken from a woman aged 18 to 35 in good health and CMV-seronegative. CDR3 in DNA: TGTGCCAGCAGTTTCAGGCACAGGACCTACGAGCAGTACTTC. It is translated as CASSFRHRTYEQYF.